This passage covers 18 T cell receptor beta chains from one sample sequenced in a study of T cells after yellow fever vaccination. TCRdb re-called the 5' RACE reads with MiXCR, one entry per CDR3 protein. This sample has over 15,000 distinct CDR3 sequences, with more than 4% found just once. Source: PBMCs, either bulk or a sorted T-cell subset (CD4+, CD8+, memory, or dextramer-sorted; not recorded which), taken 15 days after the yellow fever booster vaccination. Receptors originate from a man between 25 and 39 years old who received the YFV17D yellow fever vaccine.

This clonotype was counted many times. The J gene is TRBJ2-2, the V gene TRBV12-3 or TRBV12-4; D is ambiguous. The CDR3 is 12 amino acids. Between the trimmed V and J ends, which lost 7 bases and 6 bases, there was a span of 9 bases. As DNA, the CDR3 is TGTGCCAGCACCCCCAAAGCCGGGGAGCTGTTTTTT. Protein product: CASTPKAGELFF.

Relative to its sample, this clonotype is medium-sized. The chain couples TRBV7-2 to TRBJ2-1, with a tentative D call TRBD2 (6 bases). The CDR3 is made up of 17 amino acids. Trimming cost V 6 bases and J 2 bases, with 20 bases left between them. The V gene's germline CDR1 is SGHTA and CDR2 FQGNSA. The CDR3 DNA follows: TGTGCCAGCAGGCCACCCACCGGAGGGGTTGCCTACAATGAGCAGTTCTTC. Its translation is CASRPPTGGVAYNEQFF.

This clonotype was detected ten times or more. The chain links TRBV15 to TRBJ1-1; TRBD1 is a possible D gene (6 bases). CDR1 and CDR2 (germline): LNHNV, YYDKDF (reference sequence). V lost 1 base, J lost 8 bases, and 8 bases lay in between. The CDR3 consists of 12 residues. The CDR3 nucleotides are TGTGCCACCAGCAGAGGGACAGTCGAAGCTTTCTTT. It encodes CATSRGTVEAFF.

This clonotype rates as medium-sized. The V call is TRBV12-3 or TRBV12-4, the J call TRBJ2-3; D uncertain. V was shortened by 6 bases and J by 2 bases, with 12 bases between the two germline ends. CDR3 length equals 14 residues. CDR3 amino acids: CASRRRPLTDTQYF. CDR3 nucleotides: TGTGCCAGCAGACGAAGGCCCCTCACAGATACGCAGTATTTT.

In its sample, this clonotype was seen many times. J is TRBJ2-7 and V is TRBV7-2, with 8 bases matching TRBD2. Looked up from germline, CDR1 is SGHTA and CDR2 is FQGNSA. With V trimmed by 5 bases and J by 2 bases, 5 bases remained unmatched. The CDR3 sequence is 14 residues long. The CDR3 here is CASSPSGGTYEQYF. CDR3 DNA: TGTGCCAGCAGCCCCAGCGGGGGAACCTACGAGCAGTACTTC.

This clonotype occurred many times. The CDR3 here is CASSQTGSSYEQYF. DNA of the CDR3: TGTGCCAGCAGCCAGACAGGGAGCTCCTACGAGCAGTACTTC. The rearrangement joins TRBV7-3 to TRBJ2-7; 7 bases map to TRBD1. Trimming took 5 bases from V and 0 from J; bases not matched to a gene: 4. CDR3 length: 14 amino acids. Per the germline V gene, CDR1 is SGHTA and CDR2 is FQGTGA.

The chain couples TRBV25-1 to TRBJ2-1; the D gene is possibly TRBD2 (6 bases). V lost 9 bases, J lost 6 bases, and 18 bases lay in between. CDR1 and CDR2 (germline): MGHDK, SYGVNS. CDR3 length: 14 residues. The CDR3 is CARGPGRGSNEQFF. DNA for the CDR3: TGTGCCAGGGGCCCCGGGCGGGGCAGCAATGAGCAGTTCTTC.

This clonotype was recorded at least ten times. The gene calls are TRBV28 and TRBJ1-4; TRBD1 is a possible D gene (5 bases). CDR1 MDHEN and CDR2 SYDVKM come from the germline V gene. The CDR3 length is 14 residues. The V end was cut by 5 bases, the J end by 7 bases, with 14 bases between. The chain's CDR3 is CASSPPGEREKLFF. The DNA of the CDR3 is TGTGCCAGCAGTCCGCCGGGGGAGCGTGAAAAACTGTTTTTT.

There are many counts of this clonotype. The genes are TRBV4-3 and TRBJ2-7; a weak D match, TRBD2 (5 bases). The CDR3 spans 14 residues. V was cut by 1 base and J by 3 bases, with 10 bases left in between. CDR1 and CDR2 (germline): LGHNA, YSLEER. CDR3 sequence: CASSQGAADYEQYF. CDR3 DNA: TGCGCCAGCAGCCAAGGAGCGGCAGACTACGAGCAGTACTTC.

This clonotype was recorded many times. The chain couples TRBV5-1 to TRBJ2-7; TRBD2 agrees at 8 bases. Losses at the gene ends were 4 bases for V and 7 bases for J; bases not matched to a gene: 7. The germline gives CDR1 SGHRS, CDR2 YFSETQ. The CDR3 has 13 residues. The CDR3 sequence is CASSTGGPGEQYF. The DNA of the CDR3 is TGCGCCAGCAGCACGGGAGGGCCAGGTGAGCAGTACTTC.

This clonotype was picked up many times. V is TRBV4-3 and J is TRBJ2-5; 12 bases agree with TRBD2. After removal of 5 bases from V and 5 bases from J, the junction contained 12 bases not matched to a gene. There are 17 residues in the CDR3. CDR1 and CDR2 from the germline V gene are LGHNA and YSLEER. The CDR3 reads CASSSGLAGKGRETQYF. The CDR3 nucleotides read TGCGCCAGCAGCAGCGGACTAGCGGGGAAGGGACGGGAGACCCAGTACTTC.

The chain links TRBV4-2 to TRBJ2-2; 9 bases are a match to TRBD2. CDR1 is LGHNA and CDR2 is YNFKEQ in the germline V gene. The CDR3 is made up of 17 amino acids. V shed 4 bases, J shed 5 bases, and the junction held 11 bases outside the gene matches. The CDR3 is CASSPGISGSGTGELFF. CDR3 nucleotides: TGTGCCAGCAGCCCTGGGATTAGCGGGAGCGGGACCGGGGAGCTGTTTTTT.

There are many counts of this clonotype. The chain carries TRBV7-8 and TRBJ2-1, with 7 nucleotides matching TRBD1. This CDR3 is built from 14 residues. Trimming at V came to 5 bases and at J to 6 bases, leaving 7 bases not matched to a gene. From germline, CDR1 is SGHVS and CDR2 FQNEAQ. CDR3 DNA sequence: TGTGCCAGCAGCCCCTTTGAGGGGGCCAATGAGCAGTTCTTC. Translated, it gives CASSPFEGANEQFF.

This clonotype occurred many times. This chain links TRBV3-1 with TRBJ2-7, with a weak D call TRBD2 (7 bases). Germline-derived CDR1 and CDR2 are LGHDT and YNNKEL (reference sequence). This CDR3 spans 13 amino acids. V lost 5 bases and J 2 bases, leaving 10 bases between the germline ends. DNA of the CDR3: TGTGCCAGCAGCAGGGAGGGGGCCTACGAGCAGTACTTC. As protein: CASSREGAYEQYF.

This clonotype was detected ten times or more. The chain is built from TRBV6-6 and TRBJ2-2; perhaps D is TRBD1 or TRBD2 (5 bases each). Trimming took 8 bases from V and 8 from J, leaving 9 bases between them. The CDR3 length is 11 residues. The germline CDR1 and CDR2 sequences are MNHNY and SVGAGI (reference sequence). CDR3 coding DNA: TGTGCCAGCGGGGGTTGGGGGGAGCTGTTTTTT. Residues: CASGGWGELFF.

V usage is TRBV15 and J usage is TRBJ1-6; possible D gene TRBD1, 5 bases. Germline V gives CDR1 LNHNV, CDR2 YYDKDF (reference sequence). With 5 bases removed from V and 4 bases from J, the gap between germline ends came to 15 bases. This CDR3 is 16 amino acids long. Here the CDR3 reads CATSPRVSGYNSPLHF. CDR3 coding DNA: TGTGCCACCAGCCCCAGGGTCAGTGGATATAATTCACCCCTCCACTTT. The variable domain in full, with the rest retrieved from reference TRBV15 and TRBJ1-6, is DAMVIQNPRYQVTQFGKPVTLSCSQTLNHNVMYWYQQKSSQAPKLLFHYYDKDFNNEADTPDNFQSRRPNTSFCFLDIRSPGLGDTAMYLCATSPRVSGYNSPLHFGNGTRLTVT.

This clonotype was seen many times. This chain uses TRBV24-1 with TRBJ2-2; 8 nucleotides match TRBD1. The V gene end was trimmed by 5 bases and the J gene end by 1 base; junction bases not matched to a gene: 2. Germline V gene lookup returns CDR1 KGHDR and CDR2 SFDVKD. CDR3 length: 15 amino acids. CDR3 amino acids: CATSVGTGNTGELFF. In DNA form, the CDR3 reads TGTGCCACCAGTGTGGGGACAGGGAACACCGGGGAGCTGTTTTTT.

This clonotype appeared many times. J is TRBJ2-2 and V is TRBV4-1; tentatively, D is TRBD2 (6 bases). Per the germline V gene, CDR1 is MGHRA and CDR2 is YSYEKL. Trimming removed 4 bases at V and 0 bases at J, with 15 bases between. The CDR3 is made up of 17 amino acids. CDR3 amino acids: CASSRGLVGANTGELFF. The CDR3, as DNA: TGCGCCAGCAGCCGGGGACTCGTGGGAGCGAACACCGGGGAGCTGTTTTTT.